This T cell receptor beta chain was retrieved from a study of blood T cell repertoires in COVID-19. Study context: COVID-19 samples from acute and convalescent phases originated in the United States, Italy and Spain. T cells, B-cell-depleted T cells, or PBMCs supplied cDNA or gDNA.

Germline CDR1 and CDR2: SGHRS and YFSETQ. J gave up 4 bases and V 3 bases, and 11 bases lay outside the gene matches. This CDR3 contains 16 residues. The assay was immunoSEQ multiplex PCR, and TCRdb's table has in-frame clones only and misses some. The sample has just over 90,000 clones; roughly 88% are singletons. The sequence derives from a human donor with active COVID-19. The donor label of this sample is uncertain. The source material was peripheral blood. The chain has TRBV5-1 and TRBJ2-5; 8 bases fit TRBD1. CDR3 DNA sequence: TGCGCCAGCAGCTACGACGGACAGGGTGTCGTAGAGACCCAGTACTTC. This encodes CASSYDGQGVVETQYF.